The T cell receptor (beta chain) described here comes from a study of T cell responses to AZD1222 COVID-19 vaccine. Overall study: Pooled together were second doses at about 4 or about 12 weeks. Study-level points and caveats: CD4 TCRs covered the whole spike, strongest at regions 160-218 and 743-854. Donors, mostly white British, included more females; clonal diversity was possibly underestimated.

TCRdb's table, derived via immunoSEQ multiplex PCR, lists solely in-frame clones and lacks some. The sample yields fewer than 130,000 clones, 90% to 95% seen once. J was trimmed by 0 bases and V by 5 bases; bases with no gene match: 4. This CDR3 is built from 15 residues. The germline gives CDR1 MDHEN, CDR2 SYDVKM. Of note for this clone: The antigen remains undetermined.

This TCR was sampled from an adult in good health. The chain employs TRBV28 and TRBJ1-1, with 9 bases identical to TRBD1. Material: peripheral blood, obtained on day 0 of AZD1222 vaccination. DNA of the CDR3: TGTGCCAGCAGTCAGGGACAGGGAATGAACACTGAAGCTTTCTTT. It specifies CASSQGQGMNTEAFF.